This entry features one T cell receptor beta chain sequence. What it recognizes is unknown. These data come from a study of blood T cells in healthy people across ages. Study-level findings and limits: Donors of long life had a larger count of naive CD4+ cells and greater diversity than aged donors. Roughly linearly, TCR beta diversity per million T cells fell as age increased.

A sample-barcoded 5' primer and a J-beta primer mix were used in a second PCR of about 7 to 11 cycles. Every cDNA molecule carried a tag from a template-switch adaptor bearing 12 random nucleotides. TCRdb fed the 5' RACE reads into MiXCR, producing one record per CDR3 protein. Here the sample spans approximately 800,000 distinct CDR3 sequences, roughly 64% being singletons. In germline, CDR1 is GTSNPN, CDR2 SVGIG (reference sequence). This CDR3 has 12 residues. Material: blood. This rearrangement joins TRBV30 to TRBJ2-5; D not certain. The end of the DNA fits TRBJ2-7 better, so the J call may be wrong. The receptor was derived from a man aged 30-40 years in good health. CDR3 sequence (DNA): TGTGCCAATGGATATGGACCCTACGAGCAGTACTTC. Translated: CANGYGPYEQYF.